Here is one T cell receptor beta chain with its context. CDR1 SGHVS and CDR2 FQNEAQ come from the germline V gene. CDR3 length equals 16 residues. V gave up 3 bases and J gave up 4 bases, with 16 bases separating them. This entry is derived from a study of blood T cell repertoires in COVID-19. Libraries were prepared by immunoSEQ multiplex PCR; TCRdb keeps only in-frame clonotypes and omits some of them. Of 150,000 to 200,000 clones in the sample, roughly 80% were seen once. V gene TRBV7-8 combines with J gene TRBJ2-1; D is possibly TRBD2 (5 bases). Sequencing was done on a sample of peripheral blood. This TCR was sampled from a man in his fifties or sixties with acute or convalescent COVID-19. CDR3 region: CASSLTSHSGYNEQFF. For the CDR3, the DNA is TGTGCCAGCAGCTTGACTTCCCACTCGGGATACAATGAGCAGTTCTTC. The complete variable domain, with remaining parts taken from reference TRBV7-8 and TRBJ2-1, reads GAGVSQSPRYKVAKRGQDVALRCDPISGHVSLFWYQQALGQGPEFLTYFQNEAQLDKSGLPSDRFFAERPEGSVSTLKIQRTQQEDSAVYLCASSLTSHSGYNEQFFGPGTRLTVL.